A single sample is the source of the 2 T cell receptor beta chains below, sequenced in a study of brain T cells in children with intractable seizures. Sample time point: blood from clinic visit 5 months post-surgery; TSC patient then seizure free. Sequenced by immunoSEQ multiplex PCR; TCRdb stores in-frame clones only, minus some. This sample has about 350,000 clones, with approximately 93% found just once. The material was peripheral blood, obtained approximately 5 months after surgery. These receptors all come from a boy younger than two with tuberous sclerosis and intractable seizures.

V usage is TRBV14 and J usage is TRBJ2-1, with TRBD1 identical over 7 bases. In germline, CDR1 is SGHDN, CDR2 FVKESK. This CDR3 has 17 residues. The V segment lost 3 bases and the J segment 5 bases; nucleotides outside the gene matches: 13. Written as DNA, the CDR3 is TGTGCCAGCAGCCAGTCCTATCCGGGACAGAAACACAATGAGCAGTTCTTC. Residues: CASSQSYPGQKHNEQFF. Full variable domain (outside the CDR3, taken from reference TRBV14 and TRBJ2-1): EAGVTQFPSHSVIEKGQTVTLRCDPISGHDNLYWYRRVMGKEIKFLLHFVKESKQDESGMPNNRFLAERTGGTYSTLKVQPAELEDSGVYFCASSQSYPGQKHNEQFFGPGTRLTVL.

This clone was counted a few times. This chain's CDR3 is CASSTGTGAGSPLHF. CDR3 DNA: TGTGCCAGCTCAACCGGGACAGGGGCTGGTTCACCCCTCCACTTT. The gene calls are TRBV18 and TRBJ1-6; 10 nucleotides agree with TRBD1. From germline, CDR1 is KGHSH and CDR2 LQKENI. CDR3 length equals 15 residues. V shed 5 bases, J shed 9 bases, and the junction held 7 bases outside the gene matches.